This TCR beta chain derives from a study of molecular identifiers for immune sequencing clone quantification. Overall study: Replicate experiments divided RNA from 20,000 or 100,000 naive CD8 cells into five parts and sequenced four.

TCRdb re-called the PCR reads through MiXCR, storing one row per CDR3 protein. The sample gives 490,000 or so distinct CDR3 sequences, about a quarter of which show up once; under 0.85% is in the top ten. Findings of the study overall: Identical TCR molecules can share a barcode, and this sharing could underestimate highly expanded clone sizes.

Naive CD8 T cells were sorted, and the gate applied was CD8+CD4-CCR7+CD45RA+. Per germline, CDR1 SGHVS and CDR2 FQNEAQ. The CDR3 length is 14 residues. V lost 5 bases to trimming and J lost 1 base, with 11 bases between them. At least ten counts were recorded for this clonotype. Its antigen is unknown. The sample taken for sequencing was naive CD8+ T cells from blood, with Jurkat cell RNA spiked in. Specified subset: FACS-sorted CD8+CD4-CCR7+CD45RA+ naive T cells. J is TRBJ1-1 and V is TRBV7-8, with TRBD1 as a possible D gene (6 bases). This TCR derives from a human donor in good health. Some libraries in this study had Jurkat cell RNA spiked in. The CDR3, as DNA: TGTGCCAGCAGCACCGAACAGGGGAACACTGAAGCTTTCTTT. This codes for CASSTEQGNTEAFF. The full variable domain, in which reference TRBV7-8 and TRBJ1-1 provide the parts outside the CDR3, is GAGVSQSPRYKVAKRGQDVALRCDPISGHVSLFWYQQALGQGPEFLTYFQNEAQLDKSGLPSDRFFAERPEGSVSTLKIQRTQQEDSAVYLCASSTEQGNTEAFFGQGTRLTVV.